This entry lists 30 T cell receptor beta chains sequenced from one sample in a study of blood T cell repertoires in COVID-19. Generated by immunoSEQ multiplex PCR, the TCRdb table keeps only in-frame clones and is missing some. The sample carries around 400,000 clones, about 90% recorded once. The sequencing input was PBMCs or T cells enriched from blood (not recorded which). Source of these receptors: a woman under 40 who had recovered from COVID-19.

V usage is TRBV7-9 and J usage is TRBJ1-2, with a tentative D call TRBD1 (6 bases). The CDR3 spans 15 residues. Trimming removed 5 bases at V and 4 bases at J, with 17 bases between. Per germline, CDR1 SEHNR and CDR2 FQNEAQ (reference sequence). In DNA form, the CDR3 reads TGTGCCAGCAGCCCGAACATCCTCAGGGGCTATGGCTACACCTTC. This encodes CASSPNILRGYGYTF.

The V gene is TRBV6-1, the J gene TRBJ1-1, with D possibly TRBD1 on 6 matching bases. V gave up 2 bases and J gave up 3 bases, with 13 bases separating them. The germline CDR1 and CDR2 sequences are MNHNS and SASEGT. The CDR3 contains 15 residues. CDR3 coding DNA: TGTGCCAGCAGTGAATTAGGCAGGGGTGACACTGAAGCTTTCTTT. Translated, it gives CASSELGRGDTEAFF.

This chain connects TRBV20-1 to TRBJ1-6, with 8 positions matching TRBD1. The CDR3 extends over 19 amino acids. After removal of 3 bases from V and 8 bases from J, the junction contained 21 bases not matched to a gene. Germline CDR1 and CDR2: DFQATT and SNEGSKA (reference sequence). The CDR3: CSASDYAPTTGTGDSPLHF. The CDR3 coding sequence is TGCAGTGCTAGTGACTACGCCCCAACAACCGGGACAGGAGATTCACCCCTCCACTTT.

This rearrangement joins TRBV5-1 to TRBJ1-5; D is possibly TRBD1 (5 bases). The CDR3 is 13 amino acids. The germline V and J ends were trimmed by 5 bases and 1 base, with 7 bases remaining between them. Germline V lookup: CDR1 SGHRS, CDR2 YFSETQ. As DNA, the CDR3 is TGCGCCAGCAGGGGGGGAAGCAATCAGCCCCAGCATTTT. This encodes CASRGGSNQPQHF. The full variable domain, in which reference TRBV5-1 and TRBJ1-5 provide the parts outside the CDR3, is KAGVTQTPRYLIKTRGQQVTLSCSPISGHRSVSWYQQTPGQGLQFLFEYFSETQRNKGNFPGRFSGRQFSNSRSEMNVSTLELGDSALYLCASRGGSNQPQHFGDGTRLSIL.

The rearrangement joins TRBV14 to TRBJ2-2, with 11 bases matching TRBD2. Germline V CDR1 and CDR2: SGHDN, FVKESK. This CDR3 comprises 17 residues. V was clipped by 0 bases and J by 3 bases; unmatched bases: 3. The DNA for the CDR3 is TGTGCCAGCAGCCAAGATTCTAGCGGGGGGTACACCGGGGAGCTGTTTTTT. The encoded protein is CASSQDSSGGYTGELFF. Full variable domain (remainder filled in from reference TRBV14 and TRBJ2-2): EAGVTQFPSHSVIEKGQTVTLRCDPISGHDNLYWYRRVMGKEIKFLLHFVKESKQDESGMPNNRFLAERTGGTYSTLKVQPAELEDSGVYFCASSQDSSGGYTGELFFGEGSRLTVL.

This clone has a single count. J is TRBJ2-5 and V is TRBV12-3 or TRBV12-4; D not certain. The V and J ends lost 3 bases and 5 bases respectively, with 7 bases between them. The CDR3 sequence is 12 residues long. CDR3 sequence reads: CASSFDGETQYF. Here the CDR3 DNA reads TGTGCCAGCAGTTTCGATGGCGAGACCCAGTACTTC.

The chain combines TRBV27 with TRBJ2-2; TRBD2 matches 12 bases. Germline CDR1 MNHEY, CDR2 SMNVEV (reference sequence). CDR3 length: 17 residues. J lost 4 bases, V lost 10 bases, and 13 bases had no gene match. CDR3 in DNA: TGTGCCACCACGAAACTCCCTAGCGGGGGGGCCACCGGGGAGCTGTTTTTT. Translation gives CATTKLPSGGATGELFF.

The rearrangement links TRBV10-3 to TRBJ1-5; D is possibly TRBD1 (5 bases). Germline CDR1 and CDR2: ENHRY and SYGVKD. The germline V and J ends were trimmed by 2 bases and 2 bases, with 7 bases remaining between them. The CDR3 runs 14 residues. The CDR3 spells CAISEGARNQPQHF. The CDR3 bases are TGTGCCATCAGTGAGGGGGCCCGCAATCAGCCCCAGCATTTT.

The genes are TRBV6-2 or TRBV6-3 and TRBJ1-2; D call uncertain. V was pared by 0 bases and J by 2 bases, with 13 bases between. The CDR3 has 16 amino acids. The germline gives CDR1 MNHEY, CDR2 SVGEGT. In nucleotides, the CDR3 is TGTGCCAGCAGTTACTCTAGTCGAGACATCAACTATGGCTACACCTTC. This sequence encodes CASSYSSRDINYGYTF.

V gene TRBV5-6 combines with J gene TRBJ1-1, with D perhaps matching TRBD1 (5 bases). Trimming took off 5 bases at V and 4 bases at J, with 21 bases between the two ends. The germline V gene has CDR1 SGHDT and CDR2 YYEEEE. The CDR3 length is 16 residues. CDR3 coding DNA: TGTGCCAGCAGTCAACCGAGATCCCGGGGGACCACTGAAGCTTTCTTT. Translated, it gives CASSQPRSRGTTEAFF.

V gene TRBV6-2 or TRBV6-3 combines with J gene TRBJ2-7; no clear D. The germline CDR1 and CDR2 sequences are MNHEY and SVGEGT. Trimming left V 5 bases short and J 3 bases short, with 11 bases between. This CDR3 has 13 residues. Here the CDR3 DNA reads TGTGCCAGCAGTGGCTACACAGACTACGAGCAGTACTTC. Its translation: CASSGYTDYEQYF.

As concerns this clone: The CDR3 carries no conserved terminal phenylalanine or tryptophan, so it likely arises from a read error. The chain links TRBV27 to TRBJ2-7; maybe TRBD1 (6 bases). V lost 5 bases and J lost 0, with 26 bases in between. There are 19 residues in the CDR3. Germline V gene lookup returns CDR1 MNHEY and CDR2 SMNVEV (reference sequence). The CDR3 DNA sequence: TGTGCCAGCAGTCCAAAATTACCCGGGACATGGATGGTCTCCTACGAGCAGTACCTC. Translation gives CASSPKLPGTWMVSYEQYL.

The V call is TRBV30, the J call TRBJ1-2, with D perhaps TRBD1 (6 bases). Germline loops: CDR1 GTSNPN, CDR2 SVGIG (reference sequence). The length of the CDR3 is 15 residues. V lost 5 bases to trimming and J lost 4 bases, with 20 bases between them. CDR3 sequence (DNA): TGTGCCTGGTGTTTGGGGGGGGGCGTAGCCTATGGCTACACCTTC. It encodes CAWCLGGGVAYGYTF.

The gene calls are TRBV6-4 and TRBJ1-6; the D is unclear. The CDR3 runs 13 residues. V lost 4 bases to trimming and J lost 7 bases, with 8 bases between them. The V gene's germline CDR1 is MRHNA and CDR2 SNTAGT. The CDR3 region is CASSAQRNSPLHF. The CDR3 bases are TGTGCCAGCAGTGCGCAGCGGAATTCACCCCTCCACTTT.

This clone appeared a few times. The chain combines TRBV25-1 with TRBJ1-3; perhaps TRBD1 as D (6 bases). Per germline, CDR1 MGHDK and CDR2 SYGVNS. The CDR3 sequence is 16 residues long. Trimming removed 5 bases from V and 1 base from J, with 15 bases in between. CDR3 DNA sequence: TGTGCCAGCAGTATAATTCTGGGGGCGTCTGGAAACACCATATATTTT. Amino acids: CASSIILGASGNTIYF. Drawing the rest from reference TRBV25-1 and TRBJ1-3, the complete variable domain is EADIYQTPRYLVIGTGKKITLECSQTMGHDKMYWYQQDPGMELHLIHYSYGVNSTEKGDLSSESTVSRIRTEHFPLTLESARPSHTSQYLCASSIILGASGNTIYFGEGSWLTVV.

Comments on this clone: Because the CDR3's place on the DNA is in doubt, the DNA is left out and the CDR3 is given as listed by TCRdb. J is TRBJ1-2 and V is TRBV6-5; the table's TRBD1 call for D was not verified on the DNA. The CDR3 extends over 13 residues, inclusive of both ends. CDR1 MNHEY and CDR2 SVGAGI come from the germline V gene. The CDR3 sequence is CASTSGQGNSYTF.

The chain is built from TRBV23-1 and TRBJ2-7; tentatively, D is TRBD1 (5 bases). TRBV23-1 has ORF status, its function being uncertain. The CDR3 has 17 residues. Trimming left V 0 bases short and J 0 bases short, with 15 bases between. CDR3 amino acids: CASSQSRQRRYSYEQYF. The CDR3 coding sequence is TGCGCCAGCAGTCAATCCCGACAGAGAAGGTACTCCTACGAGCAGTACTTC.

This chain joins TRBV4-1 and TRBJ2-5; 9 bases agree with TRBD1. Germline V CDR1 and CDR2: MGHRA, YSYEKL. The CDR3 sequence is 16 residues long. Germline trimming cut 1 base from V and 0 bases from J; bases unmatched to any gene: 3. Written as DNA, the CDR3 is TGCGCCAGCAGCCAAGGGACAGGGGCGTACCAAGAGACCCAGTACTTC. It is translated as CASSQGTGAYQETQYF.

This clone was counted only a few times. This chain joins TRBV24-1 and TRBJ2-3, with D perhaps matching TRBD1 (6 bases). The V end lost 4 bases, the J end lost 3 bases, and 16 bases lay between the germline ends. CDR3 length: 16 amino acids. Per germline, CDR1 KGHDR and CDR2 SFDVKD. CDR3 coding DNA: TGTGCCACCAGTGACACCGGGACACCATTTACAGATACGCAGTATTTT. Translated: CATSDTGTPFTDTQYF.

This chain joins TRBV11-3 and TRBJ2-2; D might be TRBD2 (6 bases). The germline V gene encodes CDR1 SGHNT and CDR2 YENEEA. This CDR3 has 18 amino acids. Trimming shortened V by 5 bases and J by 0 bases, and 19 bases separated the two germline ends. The CDR3 is CASSQSRLGTSNTGELFF. CDR3 sequence (DNA): TGTGCCAGCAGCCAATCTAGACTAGGAACCTCGAACACCGGGGAGCTGTTTTTT.

This chain uses TRBV9 with TRBJ2-7, with 13 bases that match TRBD2. J was trimmed by 7 bases and V by 4 bases; bases with no gene match: 8. CDR1 and CDR2 from the germline V gene are SGDLS and YYNGEE. CDR3 size: 15 residues. The CDR3 protein is CASSLGLAGAMEQYF. CDR3 DNA: TGTGCCAGCAGCCTCGGACTAGCGGGGGCCATGGAGCAGTACTTC.

This chain connects TRBV3-1 (or the pseudogene TRBV3-2) to TRBJ1-1; maybe TRBD1 (5 bases). The germline CDR1 and CDR2 sequences are LGHDT and YNNKEL (reference sequence). V lost 6 bases and J lost 2, with 13 bases in between. This CDR3 spans 14 amino acids. The DNA for the CDR3 is TGTGCCAGCAGTACCAGGGTCCCTAACACTGAAGCTTTCTTT. Amino acid sequence: CASSTRVPNTEAFF.

The chain couples TRBV19 to TRBJ1-2, with a tentative D call TRBD1 (6 bases). This CDR3 region has 15 residues. The germline CDR1 and CDR2 sequences are LNHDA and SQIVND (reference sequence). V lost 9 bases to trimming and J lost 2 bases, with 19 bases between them. The CDR3 loop reads CASRKAQDRNYGYTF. The CDR3 nucleotides read TGTGCCAGCCGAAAGGCCCAAGACAGGAACTATGGCTACACCTTC.

V gene TRBV10-2 combines with J gene TRBJ1-4, with TRBD1 matching over 7 bases. Germline V gives CDR1 WSHSY, CDR2 SAAADI. V was clipped by 4 bases and J by 3 bases; unmatched bases: 5. This CDR3 is 15 amino acids long. The CDR3 loop reads CASSADRVSNEKLFF. The CDR3 DNA reads as TGCGCCAGCAGTGCAGACAGGGTGTCTAATGAAAAACTGTTTTTT.

The CDR3 sequence: CASSQSEQGWPQHF. The CDR3, as DNA: TGTGCCAGCAGTCAATCGGAACAGGGTTGGCCCCAGCATTTT. This sequence joins TRBV6-5 and TRBJ1-5, with D possibly matching TRBD1 (6 bases). CDR1 is MNHEY, CDR2 SVGAGI, per germline. This CDR3 comprises 14 residues. The V and J ends lost 5 bases and 9 bases respectively, with 17 bases between them.

This clone was detected only a few times. The chain carries TRBV6-5 and TRBJ1-1; D is perhaps TRBD1 (6 bases). The CDR3 contains 15 residues. Germline values: CDR1 MNHEY, CDR2 SVGAGI. Between the trimmed V and J ends, which lost 6 bases and 5 bases, there was a span of 19 bases. CDR3 sequence reads: CASSRTGWSVTEAFF. As DNA, the CDR3 is TGTGCCAGCAGCCGAACAGGGTGGTCGGTTACTGAAGCTTTCTTT.

The chain uses TRBV29-1 and TRBJ2-3; D might be TRBD1 (6 bases). CDR3 size: 15 residues. The V and J ends lost 3 bases and 2 bases respectively, with 15 bases between them. Germline lookup yields CDR1 SQVTM and CDR2 ANQGSEA. DNA for the CDR3: TGCAGCGTTGATTCTGACAGGACTTACACAGATACGCAGTATTTT. Translation gives CSVDSDRTYTDTQYF.

The V gene is TRBV4-1, the J gene TRBJ1-2; D is ambiguous. In germline, CDR1 is MGHRA, CDR2 YSYEKL. The CDR3 is made up of 12 amino acids. Trimming removed 2 bases from V and 5 bases from J, with 6 bases in between. The CDR3 region is CASSQLSYGYTF. The CDR3, as DNA: TGCGCCAGCAGCCAACTCAGTTATGGCTACACCTTC.

The chain links TRBV12-3 or TRBV12-4 to TRBJ2-1, with a weak D call TRBD2 (5 bases). The V gene lost 8 bases and the J gene lost 9 bases, with 14 bases spanning the gap. This CDR3 has 12 residues. The DNA of the CDR3 is TGTGCCAGCGTCTCCACGGGGTTTGAGCAGTTCTTC. Amino acids: CASVSTGFEQFF.

The CDR3 reads CASSLPGGEAFF. The DNA of the CDR3 is TGTGCCAGCAGTTTACCCGGCGGGGAAGCTTTCTTT. The chain employs TRBV27 and TRBJ1-1; D remains ambiguous. The length of the CDR3 is 12 residues. Germline V gene sequence: CDR1 MNHEY, CDR2 SMNVEV (reference sequence). Trimming cost V 2 bases and J 8 bases, with 9 bases left between them.